This T cell receptor (beta chain) was found in a study of T cell responses to AZD1222 COVID-19 vaccine. Findings of the study overall: Among vaccine-associated CD4 TCRs, coverage spanned spike, with dominance at 160-218 and 743-854. The peak T cell response came first, and repertoires were sampled only after it.

Worth noting for this clone: Its cognate antigen is unknown.

This CDR3 region has 12 residues. The germline V and J ends were trimmed by 0 bases and 14 bases, with 13 bases remaining between them. The germline V gene has CDR1 MGHRA and CDR2 YSYEKL. Data came from immunoSEQ multiplex PCR; TCRdb stores just in-frame clones and leaves some out. This sample carries roughly 170,000 clones, around 94% of them seen once, and the ten largest clones take roughly 1.7%. The chain employs TRBV4-1 and TRBJ1-2; D uncertain. This specimen consisted of peripheral blood, obtained 28 days after the second AZD1222 dose. This receptor was obtained from an adult who received the AZD1222 COVID-19 vaccine. The CDR3 DNA sequence: TGCGCCAGCAGCCAAGATGAGTCCGCGAGGACCTTC. Its protein product is CASSQDESARTF.